These T cell receptor beta chains were read from a single sample in a study of identical twins. TCRdb reprocessed the 5' RACE reads with MiXCR, giving one entry per CDR3 protein. Here the sample spans under 1 million distinct CDR3 sequences, approximately 13% being singletons. The sample also formed part of further work on yellow fever vaccine responses in identical twins.

Sequencing was carried out using PBMCs. Receptors originate from a woman between 18 and 30 years old in good health. The CDR3 runs from the conserved cysteine through the conserved F or W.

J,V,CDR3
TRBJ2-1,TRBV27,CASSSLAGGPGNGQFF
TRBJ2-1,TRBV7-9,CASSSLGWGTGKNEQFF
TRBJ1-4,TRBV6-1,CASSETPGQTIF
TRBJ2-7,TRBV29-1,CSVGVQGKLYEQYF
TRBJ2-3,TRBV5-1,CASSGAVGTSGRDTQYF
TRBJ2-2,TRBV10-3,CASSVGDLNTGELFF
TRBJ2-5,TRBV7-9,CASSRLAPVRQQETQYF
TRBJ1-2,TRBV20-1,CSARDPYGYTF
TRBJ2-1,TRBV10-3,CAISELEKQFF
TRBJ2-2,TRBV7-9,CAARWQTITGELFF
TRBJ1-1,TRBV12-3/TRBV12-4,CASSLIGGPNTEAFF
TRBJ2-5,TRBV2,CASKGDPQETQYF
TRBJ2-1,TRBV3-1,CASSQDDRGSYNEQFF
TRBJ2-7,TRBV9,CASSEGPGMYEQYF
TRBJ2-2,TRBV11-2,CASSFFGGGFSRGGELFF
TRBJ1-2,TRBV28,CASSLSGTGAQGYTF
TRBJ1-4,TRBV4-2,CASSPWTTNEKLFF
TRBJ2-3,TRBV20-1,CRVDSGGAGDTQYF
TRBJ2-2,TRBV18,CASSELGNTGELFF
TRBJ2-3,TRBV20-1,CSATPPTWMQYF
TRBJ2-2,TRBV24-1,CATSDSQYNTGELFF
TRBJ2-5,TRBV24-1,CATSDFGAPRETQYF
TRBJ2-1,TRBV5-5,CASSPTSGGTIYNEQFF
TRBJ1-1,TRBV6-1,CASDAGLGTEAFF
TRBJ2-3,TRBV5-1,CASSLNHRNRHPDTQYF
TRBJ2-3,TRBV6-2/TRBV6-3,CASSYRWSLAGGQGTDTQYF
TRBJ2-3,TRBV4-2,CASSPGNGGRTDTQYF
TRBJ1-6,TRBV6-1,CASTPSPLSPLHF
TRBJ2-7,TRBV27,CASSPRRWPYEQYF
TRBJ2-7,TRBV6-1,CASSPARTLEWDEQYF
TRBJ2-6,TRBV7-9,CASSLRDSGANVLTF
TRBJ1-5,TRBV12-3/TRBV12-4,CASSLEANQPQHF